This T cell receptor beta chain was captured by sequencing in a study of blood T cell repertoires in COVID-19. About the study: From the United States, Italy and Spain came samples of acute and convalescent COVID-19. Nucleic acid was either cDNA or gDNA, and it came from T cells, B-cell-depleted T cells, or PBMCs.

In germline, CDR1 is SGHVS, CDR2 FNYEAQ. With V trimmed by 5 bases and J by 7 bases, 9 bases remained unmatched. The CDR3 is made up of 14 amino acids. In its sample, this clone was seen once. Under the authors' procedure: Cell counts per sample came from amplifying reference gene primers. Some clones are missing from TCRdb's copy, which holds only in-frame ones; the method was immunoSEQ multiplex PCR. That table gives V, J and clone size, and the DNA gave D and trimming. The table has some 35,000 clones, approximately 80% seen once. The source is a man older than 75 with acute or convalescent COVID-19. The genes are TRBV7-6 and TRBJ1-2; 8 nucleotides align to TRBD1. The sample taken for sequencing was peripheral blood. CDR3 residues: CASSPRGTGGGYTF. CDR3 DNA sequence: TGTGCCAGCAGCCCCCGAGGGACAGGCGGTGGCTACACCTTC.